Reported below is one T cell receptor beta chain. Profiled with immunoSEQ multiplex PCR; TCRdb holds only in-frame clones, not every one. The sample lists 60,000 to 75,000 clones; about 92% were seen once. The V gene lost 6 bases and the J gene lost 3 bases, with 12 bases spanning the gap. The CDR3 extends over 14 amino acids. Germline CDR1 is MGHDK and CDR2 is SYGVNS. These data are taken from a study of T cell changes during pregnancy in multiple sclerosis. The J gene is TRBJ1-5, the V gene TRBV25-1; D possibly corresponds to TRBD1 (5 bases). The receptor comes from a female donor with multiple sclerosis, enrolled in a pregnancy study. The source was peripheral blood, collected after pregnancy. The CDR3 DNA reads TGTGCCAGCAGGGACCAGGGCGACAATCAGCCCCAGCATTTT. Translation gives CASRDQGDNQPQHF.